These 13 T cell receptor beta chains originate from one sample sequenced in a study of T cells in Graves' hyperthyroidism and ophthalmopathy (dated by TCRdb to the late 2010s). Libraries were built with multiplex PCR. This sample was sequenced with an Illumina HiSeq 2000. The TCR beta CDR3 regions were amplified from RNA transcripts. The TCR CDR3 was subjected to a first round of RT-PCR using the HTBI primer set and the Qiagen OneStep RT-PCR kit. The public reads were quality trimmed at Q25 with fastp and then assembled into clones with MiXCR by TCRdb, keeping productive beta chains. All rows with the same CDR3 protein become a single entry with the most common DNA and genes. The sample table lists 450,000 to 550,000 distinct CDR3 sequences, approximately 25% of them with a count of one. 11% of the sample lies in the top ten. The sequenced sample was blood. The receptors shown here come from a woman in her thirties with Graves' ophthalmopathy.

The chain combines TRBV6-5 with TRBJ2-7; 10 nucleotides agree with TRBD1. This CDR3 has 13 amino acids. With V trimmed by 4 bases and J by 7 bases, 4 bases remained unmatched. Germline-derived CDR1 and CDR2 are MNHEY and SVGAGI. The CDR3 bases are TGTGCCAGCAGTTTACTGGACAGGGGGGAGCAGTACTTC. Translated: CASSLLDRGEQYF.

The table lists this clonotype with many counts. The chain carries TRBV7-3 and TRBJ1-1; D gene unclear. Per germline, CDR1 SGHTA and CDR2 FQGTGA. This CDR3 is built from 13 residues. The V gene lost 5 bases and the J gene lost 3 bases, with 10 bases spanning the gap. CDR3 bases: TGTGCCAGCAGCATGCAACGGGACACTGAAGCTTTCTTT. Protein product: CASSMQRDTEAFF.

This clonotype was counted ten times or more. The chain employs TRBV19 and TRBJ1-1; D is ambiguous. This CDR3 is built from 16 residues. The germline gives CDR1 LNHDA, CDR2 SQIVND (reference sequence). Trimming took off 5 bases at V and 4 bases at J, with 20 bases between the two ends. The CDR3 protein is CASSPKRNTPATEAFF. In DNA, the CDR3 is TGTGCCAGTAGTCCCAAACGGAATACACCAGCCACTGAAGCTTTCTTT.

This clonotype was picked up many times. The rearrangement links TRBV6-5 to TRBJ1-2; D is uncertain. The CDR3 length is 13 residues. Germline V gene lookup returns CDR1 MNHEY and CDR2 SVGAGI. Deletions cut 6 bases from V and 4 bases from J, with 12 bases between. In DNA form, the CDR3 reads TGTGCCAGCAGAGCTGACACGATCTATGGCTACACCTTC. Its protein is CASRADTIYGYTF.

This clonotype was detected only once. The gene calls are TRBV19 and TRBJ1-1; D is perhaps TRBD1 (6 bases). Per germline, CDR1 LNHDA and CDR2 SQIVND (reference sequence). This CDR3 has 15 residues. Trimming shortened V by 4 bases and J by 0 bases, and 12 bases separated the two germline ends. The CDR3 DNA is TGTGCCAGTAGTAAGGGGGGCGATATGAACACTGAAGCTTTCTTT. Its translation: CASSKGGDMNTEAFF.

This clonotype has a count of ten or more. The CDR3 spells CSAREASGVETQYF. DNA of the CDR3: TGCAGTGCTAGAGAGGCTAGCGGGGTTGAGACCCAGTACTTC. The chain employs TRBV20-1 and TRBJ2-5; 9 bases align to TRBD2. This CDR3 contains 14 residues. Looked up from germline, CDR1 is DFQATT and CDR2 is SNEGSKA (reference sequence). Trimming cost V 0 bases and J 5 bases; bases outside gene matches: 4.

This clonotype turned up a few times. This chain joins TRBV12-3 or TRBV12-4 and TRBJ2-7; possibly TRBD2 for D (6 bases). The CDR3 has 13 residues. V lost 1 base to trimming and J lost 9 bases, with 13 bases between them. CDR3 sequence (DNA): TGTGCCAGCAGTTTAGACGGGAGTAGTTCGCAGTACTTC. This gives the protein CASSLDGSSSQYF.

DNA for the CDR3: TGTGCCAGCAGCACCCCGGGAGGGGTTAAGACGACTGAAGCTTTCTTT. Its translation: CASSTPGGVKTTEAFF. The J gene is TRBJ1-1, the V gene TRBV28; D may be TRBD1 (5 bases). Per germline, CDR1 MDHEN and CDR2 SYDVKM. CDR3 length equals 16 residues. The V and J ends lost 6 bases and 5 bases respectively, with 22 bases between them.

The chain has TRBV6-1 and TRBJ2-1; TRBD2 is a possible D gene (7 bases). The CDR3 is 16 amino acids. Looked up from germline, CDR1 is MNHNS and CDR2 is SASEGT. Between the trimmed V and J ends, which lost 4 bases and 4 bases, there was a span of 17 bases. This CDR3 is CASSGRAGASYNEQFF. In DNA, the CDR3 is TGTGCCAGCAGTGGTCGTGCGGGGGCCAGTTACAATGAGCAGTTCTTC.

In this sample, this clonotype turned up many times. The CDR3 spells CSVLPGLAEKETQYF. The CDR3 nucleotides are TGCAGCGTATTACCGGGACTAGCGGAGAAAGAGACCCAGTACTTC. This chain connects TRBV29-1 to TRBJ2-5; 11 bases are a match to TRBD2. Germline CDR1 and CDR2: SQVTM and ANQGSEA. Unmatched junction bases numbered 9, after V lost 6 bases and J lost 3 bases. The length of the CDR3 is 15 residues.

At least ten counts were recorded for this clonotype. The chain is built from TRBV6-5 and TRBJ2-7; TRBD1 agrees at 9 bases. The V gene end was trimmed by 5 bases and the J gene end by 2 bases; junction bases not matched to a gene: 7. CDR3 length equals 15 residues. Germline CDR1 and CDR2: MNHEY and SVGAGI. CDR3 coding DNA: TGTGCCAGCAGTCACCAAGGACAGGGGCCCTACGAGCAGTACTTC. This translates into CASSHQGQGPYEQYF.

The J gene is TRBJ2-2, the V gene TRBV4-1, with a tentative D call TRBD1 (5 bases). This CDR3 comprises 19 residues. V was pared by 1 base and J by 2 bases, with 20 bases between. Germline V gene lookup returns CDR1 MGHRA and CDR2 YSYEKL. CDR3 in amino acids: CASSQANELDSPNTGELFF. CDR3 in DNA: TGCGCCAGCAGCCAAGCTAATGAACTCGACAGCCCAAACACCGGGGAGCTGTTTTTT.

This clonotype was counted ten times or more. The V and J genes are TRBV7-9 and TRBJ2-7; D not resolved. This CDR3 spans 12 amino acids. The germline V and J ends were trimmed by 2 bases and 3 bases, with 5 bases remaining between them. Germline CDR1 and CDR2: SEHNR and FQNEAQ (reference sequence). In nucleotides, the CDR3 is TGTGCCAGCAGCTTATATGACTACGAGCAGTACTTC. It specifies CASSLYDYEQYF.